This TCR beta chain was profiled in a study of Graves' ophthalmopathy and Graves' hyperthyroidism. In the study overall: Untreated patients at initial diagnosis provided peripheral blood.

Ophthalmopathy-affected donors exhibited moderate-to-severe activity, CAS ≥3, NOSPECS ≥4, and duration under 3 months. Diagnostic conclusions were grounded in clinical symptoms, serum thyroxine, TRAb, thyroid ultrasound and orbital computed tomography. PBMCs were obtained from roughly 9 ml of fresh peripheral blood. RNA transcripts were the template, and TCR beta CDR3 regions were amplified from them. HTBI-primed RT-PCR formed the first round, and a multiplex PCR formed the second. One entry per CDR3 protein, called by TCRdb with MiXCR from the multiplex PCR reads. The table shows about 660,000 distinct CDR3 sequences, with about 38% occurring only once. The CDR3 extends over 16 amino acids. Germline CDR1 is MNHEY and CDR2 is SVGAGI. V was cut by 4 bases and J by 8 bases, with 18 bases left in between.

The chain couples TRBV6-5 to TRBJ1-6; unclear D gene. The sequencing sample was made of peripheral blood. The sequence was obtained from an adult man with Graves' ophthalmopathy. CDR3 in DNA: TGTGCCAGCAGTTTCTCGGGGAAAGGTCATCATTCACCCCTCCACTTT. It translates to CASSFSGKGHHSPLHF.